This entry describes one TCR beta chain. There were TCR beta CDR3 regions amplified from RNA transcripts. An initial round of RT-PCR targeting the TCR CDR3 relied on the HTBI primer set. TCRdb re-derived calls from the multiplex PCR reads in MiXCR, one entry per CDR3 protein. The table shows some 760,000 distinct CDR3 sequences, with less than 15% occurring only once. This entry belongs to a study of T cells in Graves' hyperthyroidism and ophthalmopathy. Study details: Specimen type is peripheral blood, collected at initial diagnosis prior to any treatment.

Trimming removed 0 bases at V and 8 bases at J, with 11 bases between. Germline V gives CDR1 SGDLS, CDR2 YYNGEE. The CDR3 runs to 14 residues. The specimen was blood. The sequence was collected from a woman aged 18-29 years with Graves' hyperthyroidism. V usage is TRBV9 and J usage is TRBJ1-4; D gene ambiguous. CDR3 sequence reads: CASSVDLSGEKLFF. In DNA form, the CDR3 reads TGTGCCAGCAGCGTAGATCTGAGTGGCGAAAAACTGTTTTTT.